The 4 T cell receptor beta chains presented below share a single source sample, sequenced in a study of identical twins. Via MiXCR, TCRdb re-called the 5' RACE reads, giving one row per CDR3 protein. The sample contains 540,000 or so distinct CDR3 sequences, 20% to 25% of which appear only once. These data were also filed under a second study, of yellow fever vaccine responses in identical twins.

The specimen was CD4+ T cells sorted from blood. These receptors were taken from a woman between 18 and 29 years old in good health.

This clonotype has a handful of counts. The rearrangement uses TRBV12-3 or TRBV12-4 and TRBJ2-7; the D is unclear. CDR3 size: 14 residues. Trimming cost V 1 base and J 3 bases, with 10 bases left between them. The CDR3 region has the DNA TGTGCCAGCAGTTTAGGAAGAGAGAACTACGAGCAGTACGTC. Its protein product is CASSLGRENYEQYV.

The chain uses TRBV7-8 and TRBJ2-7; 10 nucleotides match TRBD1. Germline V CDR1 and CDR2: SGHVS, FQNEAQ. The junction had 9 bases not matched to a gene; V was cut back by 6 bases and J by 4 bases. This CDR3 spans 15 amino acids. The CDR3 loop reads CASSFTGTGVYEQYF. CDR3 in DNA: TGTGCCAGCAGTTTCACCGGGACAGGGGTTTACGAGCAGTACTTC.

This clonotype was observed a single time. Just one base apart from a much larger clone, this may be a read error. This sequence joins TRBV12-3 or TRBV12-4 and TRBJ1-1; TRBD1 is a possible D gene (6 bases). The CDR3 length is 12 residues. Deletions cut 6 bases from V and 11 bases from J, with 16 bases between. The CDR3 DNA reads TGTGCCAGCAGCTCCGGGACATGGAAGGCTTTCTTT. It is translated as CASSSGTWKAFF.

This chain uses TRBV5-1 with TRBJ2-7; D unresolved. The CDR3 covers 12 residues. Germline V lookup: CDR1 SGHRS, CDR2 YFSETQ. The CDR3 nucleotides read TGCGCCAGCAGCTTGGCCGGGTACGGGCAGTACGTC. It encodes CASSLAGYGQYV.